One and the same sample provided the 8 T cell receptor beta chains below, sequenced in a study of T cells in Graves' hyperthyroidism and ophthalmopathy. Regions amplified from RNA transcripts were the TCR beta CDR3 regions. The TCR CDR3 was amplified in a first-round RT-PCR using the HTBI primer set. MiXCR was run by TCRdb on the multiplex PCR reads, yielding one entry per CDR3 protein. The profile shows about 740,000 distinct CDR3 sequences, around 13% of them singletons. The source material was blood. These receptor sequences come from a woman younger than 30 with Graves' hyperthyroidism.

This clonotype was seen repeatedly, ten times or more. This chain joins TRBV11-2 and TRBJ1-2, with TRBD1 identical over 7 bases. The CDR3 contains 14 residues. Germline V gene sequence: CDR1 SGHAT, CDR2 FQNNGV. Trimming took 7 bases from V and 3 from J; bases not matched to a gene: 8. The CDR3 nucleotides read TGTGCCAGCAACGGATTGACAGGGCACTATGGCTACACCTTC. Protein product: CASNGLTGHYGYTF.

This clonotype was detected ten times or more. This chain links TRBV18 with TRBJ1-3; D is ambiguous. V was trimmed by 6 bases and J by 8 bases, leaving 17 bases between them. The germline V gene has CDR1 KGHSH and CDR2 LQKENI. The CDR3 consists of 14 residues. Written as DNA, the CDR3 is TGTGCCAGCTCGTCCTCCAGCTCCGGGGACACCATATATTTT. Translation gives CASSSSSSGDTIYF.

The V call is TRBV5-5, the J call TRBJ2-7; D possibly corresponds to TRBD1 (5 bases). This CDR3 is built from 16 residues. Trimming shortened V by 4 bases and J by 1 base, and 18 bases separated the two germline ends. CDR1 and CDR2 (germline): SGHKS, YYEKEE (reference sequence). The CDR3: CASSHARDLYSYEQYF. Written as DNA, the CDR3 is TGTGCCAGCAGCCACGCCAGGGATCTTTATTCCTACGAGCAGTACTTC.

This clonotype was detected only a few times. Possible read error: a much larger clone is one base away. J is TRBJ1-4 and V is TRBV28, with unresolved D. Looked up from germline, CDR1 is MDHEN and CDR2 is SYDVKM. This CDR3 region has 15 residues. Trimming shortened V by 3 bases and J by 4 bases, and 12 bases separated the two germline ends. This chain's CDR3 is CASSFMVNINEKLFF. DNA for the CDR3: TGTGCCAGCAGTTTCATGGTCAACATTAATGAAAAACTGTTTTTT.

This clonotype was counted many times. CDR3 region: CAWTIPGQGTPQYF. The CDR3 DNA is TGTGCCTGGACTATACCGGGACAGGGGACACCCCAGTACTTC. The chain links TRBV30 to TRBJ2-5, with 10 bases fitting TRBD1. CDR3 length equals 14 residues. Germline CDR1 is GTSNPN and CDR2 is SVGIG (reference sequence). V was pared by 4 bases and J by 9 bases, with 11 bases of the junction left unmatched.

The gene calls are TRBV6-2 or TRBV6-3 and TRBJ2-1; weak D call: TRBD1 (7 bases). The CDR3 consists of 15 residues. Germline CDR1 and CDR2: MNHEY and SVGEGT. V gave up 5 bases and J gave up 7 bases, with 18 bases separating them. As DNA, the CDR3 is TGTGCCAGCAGTCAAACCAGGGGGGTGGGAAATGAGCAGTTCTTC. Residues: CASSQTRGVGNEQFF.

In this sample, this clonotype turned up a few times. One junction end disagrees with the germline gene, perhaps due to a read error. V is TRBV7-9 and J is TRBJ2-7; D might be TRBD1 (5 bases). The CDR3 sequence is 13 residues long. Germline CDR1 is SEHNR and CDR2 is FQNEAQ (reference sequence). The CDR3 spells CASSLRDSYGQYF. Here the CDR3 DNA reads TGTGCCAGCAGCTTACGCGACAGCTACGGGCAGTACTTC.

This clonotype was seen repeatedly, ten times or more. The V call is TRBV29-1, the J call TRBJ1-2, with D maybe TRBD1 (6 bases). V was trimmed by 4 bases and J by 4 bases, leaving 22 bases between them. This CDR3 has 16 amino acids. CDR1 and CDR2 (germline): SQVTM, ANQGSEA. This CDR3 reads CSVAEDSQGNSYGYTF. CDR3 bases: TGCAGCGTTGCAGAGGATTCCCAGGGGAACAGCTATGGCTACACCTTC.